This T cell receptor (beta chain) was found in a study of cytomegalovirus exposure and HLA in healthy donors. For the study at large: Sequencing of some 200 million T cells in an earlier analysis found 120 million or so unique TCR beta sequences. Findings and limits, study-wide: Reported performance of the classifier showed diagnosis of cytomegalovirus status with high specificity and sensitivity. Only CMV serostatus was available as immune exposure information. Overall, about 160 TCR beta chains were annotated as cytomegalovirus-associated.

Germline CDR1 SGHKS, CDR2 YYEKEE (reference sequence). The V and J ends lost 4 bases and 1 base, in that order; junction bases with no gene match: 3. The CDR3 loop spans 14 amino acids. As concerns this clone: Its specificity is not known.

The primer mix had 60 Vbeta and 13 Jbeta primers. Some clones are missing from TCRdb's copy, which holds only in-frame ones; the method was immunoSEQ multiplex PCR. Found here are 150,000 to 200,000 clones, roughly 84% of them singletons; the top ten hold around 1%. This clonotype originated in a man younger than 45 in good health and CMV-seronegative. Sequencing was done on a sample of PBMCs. The V and J genes are TRBV5-5 and TRBJ2-5; the match to TRBD1 covers 8 bases. The CDR3 spells CASSPGQGQETQYF. The CDR3 DNA reads as TGTGCCAGCAGCCCCGGACAGGGCCAAGAGACCCAGTACTTC.